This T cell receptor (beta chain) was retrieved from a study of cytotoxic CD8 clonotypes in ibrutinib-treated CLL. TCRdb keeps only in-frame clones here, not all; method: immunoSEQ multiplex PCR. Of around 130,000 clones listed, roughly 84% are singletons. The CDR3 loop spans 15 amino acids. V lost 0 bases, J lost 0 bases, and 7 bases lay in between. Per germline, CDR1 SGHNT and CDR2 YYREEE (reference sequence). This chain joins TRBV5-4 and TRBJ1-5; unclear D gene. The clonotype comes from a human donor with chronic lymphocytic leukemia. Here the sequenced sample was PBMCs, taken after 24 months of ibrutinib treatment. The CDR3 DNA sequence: TGTGCCAGCAGCTTGGACCGAAATAGCAATCAGCCCCAGCATTTT. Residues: CASSLDRNSNQPQHF.